This T cell receptor (beta chain) derives from a study of blood T cell repertoires in COVID-19. Across the whole study: Both acute and convalescent COVID-19 samples were obtained from the United States, Italy and Spain. From T cells, B-cell-depleted T cells, or PBMCs came the material, which was cDNA or gDNA.

In Seattle, patients joined the study during active infection and were tracked longitudinally. V lost 1 base and J lost 2; bases outside the gene matches: 2. CDR1 and CDR2 from the germline V gene are LGHNA and YNFKEQ. This CDR3 comprises 16 residues. How the authors handled the data: Using reference gene primer amplification, nucleated cell counts were estimated. TCRdb's copy holds only in-frame clones and misses some; the assay was immunoSEQ multiplex PCR. For V, J and clone size, that table is used; D and trimming come from the DNA. The table records more than 80,000 clones, around 82% of them present only once.

Sequencing input: peripheral blood. The rearrangement uses TRBV4-2 and TRBJ2-1, with TRBD1 matching 10 bases. This TCR derives from a woman at least 80 years old with COVID-19, enrolled during active disease. CDR3 region: CASSQVGQGPYNEQFF. The CDR3 DNA sequence: TGTGCCAGCAGCCAAGTGGGACAGGGGCCCTACAATGAGCAGTTCTTC.